This T cell receptor (beta chain) was recorded in a study of CD8+ T cells in alopecia areata. Study at large: Tofacitinib was given for 6 to 18 months, then stopped for 6 months. Study-wide points: Scalp and blood retained many expanded lesional clones during tofacitinib. Higher clonality was seen in lesional scalp than in normal scalp, especially in alopecia totalis/universalis.

Treatment indicated: oral pan-JAK inhibitor, 5-10 mg twice daily. Alopecia areata patients provided lesional scalp punch biopsies and peripheral blood, both collected for the study. Concerning this clone: As yet, its antigen is unknown.

V shed 5 bases and J 9 bases; nucleotides not matched to a gene: 7. This CDR3 is built from 14 residues. Germline V gene data show CDR1 as SGHVS and CDR2 as FQNEAQ. RNA extraction and reverse transcription yielded cDNA as sequencing template. Clones were read by immunoSEQ multiplex PCR, and TCRdb kept only the in-frame ones, dropping some. In the table there are some 180,000 clones, 40% to 65% of which are singletons. This sequence was found in a human donor with alopecia areata. The genes are TRBV7-8 and TRBJ1-2, with TRBD1 identical over 12 bases. The source was CD8+ T cells sorted from blood, collected at roughly week 52, from a patient treated with tofacitinib. The CDR3 loop reads CASSLGTGGESYTF. The CDR3 DNA reads as TGTGCCAGCAGCCTCGGGACAGGGGGCGAGAGCTACACCTTC.